These 12 T cell receptor beta chains were all obtained from the same sample, sequenced in a study of T cell responses to AZD1222 COVID-19 vaccine. Using immunoSEQ multiplex PCR, the repertoire was profiled, and TCRdb retains in-frame clones only, with some absent. The table lists about 170,000 clones, 75% to 90% of them singletons. Source: peripheral blood, taken on day 0 of AZD1222 vaccination. These receptors all come from an adult in good health.

This clone is labeled as large. J is TRBJ1-1 and V is TRBV5-1; D ambiguous. The CDR3 loop spans 12 amino acids. Trimming cost V 9 bases and J 1 base, with 10 bases left between them. Per germline, CDR1 SGHRS and CDR2 YFSETQ. This chain's CDR3 is CAIVYGNTEAFF. The DNA of the CDR3 is TGCGCCATAGTATACGGGAACACTGAAGCTTTCTTT.

The chain uses TRBV11-2 and TRBJ1-2; 9 nucleotides line up with TRBD1. J lost 6 bases, V lost 4 bases, and 9 bases had no gene match. The CDR3 loop spans 15 amino acids. Germline assignment: CDR1 SGHAT and CDR2 FQNNGV. The CDR3 region has the DNA TGTGCCAGCAGCTCACTCGGGGACAGGGCGAATGGCTACACCTTC. Protein sequence: CASSSLGDRANGYTF.

This clone showed up just once. The chain employs TRBV4-1 and TRBJ1-5; unclear D gene. Trimming took 0 bases from V and 7 from J, leaving 13 bases between them. The CDR3 is 15 amino acids. Germline CDR1 MGHRA, CDR2 YSYEKL. The chain's CDR3 is CASSQEGRRGQPQHF. In DNA form, the CDR3 reads TGCGCCAGCAGCCAAGAGGGGAGACGAGGCCAGCCCCAGCATTTT.

The V gene is TRBV11-2, the J gene TRBJ2-1; 7 bases match TRBD1. This CDR3 spans 16 amino acids. J lost 3 bases, V lost 5 bases, and 10 bases had no gene match. Germline values: CDR1 SGHAT, CDR2 FQNNGV. This CDR3 is CASSPDRVPLYNEQFF. In DNA, the CDR3 is TGTGCCAGCAGCCCCGACAGGGTCCCCCTCTACAATGAGCAGTTCTTC.

This rearrangement joins TRBV30 to TRBJ1-5; 7 nucleotides agree with TRBD1. V was pared by 2 bases and J by 4 bases, with 5 bases of the junction left unmatched. CDR3 length: 14 residues. Germline values: CDR1 GTSNPN, CDR2 SVGIG (reference sequence). The CDR3 bases are TGTGCCTGGAGTCCGGGACAGCTAAATCAGCCCCAGCATTTT. Translating gives CAWSPGQLNQPQHF.

The rearrangement links TRBV3-1 (or the pseudogene TRBV3-2) to TRBJ2-4, with D uncertain. CDR1 LGHDT and CDR2 YNNKEL come from the germline V gene (reference sequence). The CDR3 consists of 15 residues. V lost 3 bases, J lost 0 bases, and 9 bases lay in between. DNA for the CDR3: TGTGCCAGCAGCCAGCCCTTAATAGCCAAAAACATTCAGTACTTC. Translating it yields CASSQPLIAKNIQYF.

The gene calls are TRBV5-1 and TRBJ2-7, with no clear D. V was trimmed by 0 bases and J by 6 bases, leaving 10 bases between them. Germline-derived CDR1 and CDR2 are SGHRS and YFSETQ. This CDR3 has 13 amino acids. DNA of the CDR3: TGCGCCAGCAGCTTGGACGGGTTGTCCGAGCAGTACGTC. The encoded protein is CASSLDGLSEQYV.

V is TRBV10-3 and J is TRBJ2-7; D is possibly TRBD2 (5 bases). Germline V gene data show CDR1 as ENHRY and CDR2 as SYGVKD. This CDR3 is built from 11 residues. The V end lost 5 bases, the J end lost 3 bases, and 5 bases lay between the germline ends. Here the CDR3 reads CAISRGYEQYF. The CDR3 DNA is TGTGCCATCAGTCGGGGCTACGAGCAGTACTTC.

The V gene is TRBV7-9, the J gene TRBJ2-7, with 7 bases that match TRBD1. The V gene's germline CDR1 is SEHNR and CDR2 FQNEAQ (reference sequence). The length of the CDR3 is 15 residues. Trimming took 6 bases from V and 3 from J; bases not matched to a gene: 11. CDR3 sequence: CASSSSGGPHYEQYF. The CDR3, as DNA: TGTGCCAGCAGTTCCTCAGGGGGACCCCACTACGAGCAGTACTTC.

The V call is TRBV5-6, the J call TRBJ2-3, with 7 positions matching TRBD1. With 2 bases clipped from V and 3 bases from J, the junction kept 3 bases outside the gene matches. CDR3 length: 14 amino acids. CDR1 is SGHDT and CDR2 is YYEEEE in the germline V gene. The CDR3 loop is CASSFPGQTDTQYF. The CDR3 DNA follows: TGTGCCAGCAGCTTTCCGGGACAGACAGATACGCAGTATTTT.

The chain couples TRBV7-2 to TRBJ2-5, with D perhaps matching TRBD1 (5 bases). The germline CDR1 and CDR2 sequences are SGHTA and FQGNSA. The CDR3 has 12 amino acids. V lost 6 bases to trimming and J lost 5 bases, with 10 bases between them. The CDR3 DNA is TGTGCCAGCAGGTCAGGGTTGGAGACCCAGTACTTC. It yields the protein CASRSGLETQYF.

There are a few counts of this clone. The chain carries TRBV7-2 and TRBJ1-3; D is unresolved. The V gene lost 2 bases and the J gene lost 4 bases, with 9 bases spanning the gap. The CDR3 totals 14 residues. From germline, CDR1 is SGHTA and CDR2 FQGNSA. The CDR3 spells CASSLLGRGNTIYF. CDR3 in DNA: TGTGCCAGCAGCTTACTTGGGCGAGGAAACACCATATATTTT.